The text below deals with one T cell receptor (beta chain). The data were taken from a study of blood T cell repertoires in COVID-19. Study-wide context: Donors in the United States, Italy and Spain gave samples during acute or convalescent COVID-19. PBMCs, B-cell-depleted T cells, or T cells provided the cDNA or gDNA that made up the material.

Per the original methods: Using reference gene primer amplification, nucleated cell counts were estimated. Only in-frame clones appear in the TCRdb table, and some are missing; sequencing was by immunoSEQ multiplex PCR. D and trimming were read from the DNA, whereas the V and J calls and clone size are those reported in that table. The data show tens of thousands of clones, around nine tenths seen once. Sample: peripheral blood. This clonotype originated in a woman aged 55-69 years with active COVID-19.

CDR3 nucleotides: TGCGCCACCCAAAAGTTCGGGAGCACAGATACGCAGTATTTT. Its protein product is CATQKFGSTDTQYF. The V gene is TRBV10-1, the J gene TRBJ2-3; no reliable D call. Germline CDR1 reads WNHNN; CDR2 reads SYGVQD (reference sequence). This CDR3 has 14 residues. The ends were cut back, 10 bases at V and 0 bases at J, with 14 bases in the middle.